The clone carrying this TCR beta chain was found many times. What it recognizes is unknown. Trimming removed 0 bases at V and 10 bases at J, with 14 bases between. Germline V gives CDR1 SGHRS, CDR2 YFSETQ. The CDR3 spans 14 residues. These data originate in a study of T-cell memory formation after mild COVID-19. The overall study: Clustering of TCRs was largely donor specific. Regarding the study as a whole: Whether second-wave clones peaking at day 37 were SARS-CoV-2 specific went unconfirmed.

TCRdb reprocessed the 5' RACE reads via MiXCR and lists one record per CDR3 protein. The table lists hundreds of thousands of distinct CDR3 sequences, around 17% of them singletons, with about 12% in the top ten. The sequence was obtained from an adult woman who had mild COVID-19 (a few samples of this study predate the infection). Cell type and time point are not known. The source material was PBMCs or a T cell subset sorted from them (not recorded which). The chain has TRBV5-1 and TRBJ2-4, with D possibly being TRBD2 (6 bases). The CDR3 coding sequence is TGCGCCAGCAGCTTGGAGGAGGGTAAAAGAATTCAGTACTTC. As protein: CASSLEEGKRIQYF.